This is a list of T cell receptor beta chains from one sample in a study of T cell responses to AZD1222 COVID-19 vaccine. Sequencing used immunoSEQ multiplex PCR; TCRdb keeps in-frame clones, though not all of them. The sample carries around 140,000 clones, around 94% recorded once. This sample comprised peripheral blood, obtained 28 days after the second AZD1222 dose. All receptors come from an adult who received the AZD1222 COVID-19 vaccine. Each CDR3 is given with its conserved first and last residue. The D gene is left open where the match is weak. Only part of the rows carry a size: once, few, many, or a class if the clone is expanded.

v_call: TRBV29-1
clone_size: -
j_call: TRBJ2-1
d_call: TRBD2
cdr3_length: 13
cdr3_nt: TGCAGCGCTGGACTAGCGGGATGGGGTGAGCAGTTCTTC
cdr3_aa: CSAGLAGWGEQFF

v_call: TRBV19
clone_size: -
j_call: TRBJ1-5
d_call: -
cdr3_length: 15
cdr3_nt: TGTGCCAGTAGTATAGGAGACTTGGGGAATCAGCCCCAGCATTTT
cdr3_aa: CASSIGDLGNQPQHF

v_call: TRBV30
clone_size: -
j_call: TRBJ1-6
d_call: TRBD1
cdr3_length: 15
cdr3_nt: TGTGCCTGGAGAGCGACAGGGGCGGTCAGTTCACCCCTCCACTTT
cdr3_aa: CAWRATGAVSSPLHF

v_call: TRBV12-3/TRBV12-4
clone_size: -
j_call: TRBJ1-1
d_call: -
cdr3_length: 13
cdr3_nt: TGTGCCAGCAGTTTCGGGCCGAGCACTGAAGCTTTCTTT
cdr3_aa: CASSFGPSTEAFF

v_call: TRBV18
clone_size: -
j_call: TRBJ2-5
d_call: -
cdr3_length: 11
cdr3_nt: TGTGCCAGCTCACCGCGGGAGACCCAGTACTTC
cdr3_aa: CASSPRETQYF

v_call: TRBV3-1/TRBV3-2
clone_size: few
j_call: TRBJ2-2
d_call: TRBD1
cdr3_length: 13
cdr3_nt: TGTGCCAGCAGCAGAAACAGGGGGAACGAGCTGTTTTTT
cdr3_aa: CASSRNRGNELFF

v_call: TRBV19
clone_size: -
j_call: TRBJ2-2
d_call: -
cdr3_length: 12
cdr3_nt: TGTGCCAGTAGGAGGGTCCCCGGGGAGCTGTTTTTT
cdr3_aa: CASRRVPGELFF

v_call: TRBV10-3
clone_size: -
j_call: TRBJ2-6
d_call: TRBD1
cdr3_length: 17
cdr3_nt: TGTGCCATCAGGAAGGGACAGGGGATAGCTGGGGCCAACGTCCTGACTTTC
cdr3_aa: CAIRKGQGIAGANVLTF

v_call: TRBV5-4
clone_size: -
j_call: TRBJ1-6
d_call: -
cdr3_length: 14
cdr3_nt: TGTGCCAGCAGCTTGGCAGGGTCGCATTCACCCCTCCACTTT
cdr3_aa: CASSLAGSHSPLHF

v_call: TRBV27
clone_size: -
j_call: TRBJ2-1
d_call: TRBD2
cdr3_length: 18
cdr3_nt: TGTGCCAGCAGGACTCTAGCGGGAGTAACTTGGTCCTACAATGAGCAGTTCTTC
cdr3_aa: CASRTLAGVTWSYNEQFF

v_call: TRBV6-6
clone_size: -
j_call: TRBJ2-7
d_call: -
cdr3_length: 12
cdr3_nt: TGTGCCAGCAGCCCCCCGGCCCGCGAGCAGTACTTC
cdr3_aa: CASSPPAREQYF

v_call: TRBV2
clone_size: -
j_call: TRBJ1-2
d_call: -
cdr3_length: 12
cdr3_nt: TGTGCCAGCAGTGAGGCGGCTGGCGGCTACACCTTC
cdr3_aa: CASSEAAGGYTF

v_call: TRBV18
clone_size: once
j_call: TRBJ1-3
d_call: -
cdr3_length: 13
cdr3_nt: TGTGCCAGCTCACCGACCCAAGACAACACCATATATTTT
cdr3_aa: CASSPTQDNTIYF

v_call: TRBV6-5
clone_size: -
j_call: TRBJ2-1
d_call: TRBD1
cdr3_length: 15
cdr3_nt: TGTGCCAGCAGTTATGGGACAGGGGCCCGTAATGAGCAGTTCTTC
cdr3_aa: CASSYGTGARNEQFF

v_call: TRBV5-1
clone_size: -
j_call: TRBJ1-6
d_call: TRBD1
cdr3_length: 14
cdr3_nt: TGCGCCAGCAGCCGGGGACAGGGAAATTCACCCCTCCACTTT
cdr3_aa: CASSRGQGNSPLHF

v_call: TRBV28
clone_size: -
j_call: TRBJ2-5
d_call: TRBD1
cdr3_length: 13
cdr3_nt: TGTGCCAGCAGCCTGACAGGGAATTCGGACCAGTACTTC
cdr3_aa: CASSLTGNSDQYF

v_call: TRBV10-3
clone_size: -
j_call: TRBJ2-2
d_call: -
cdr3_length: 13
cdr3_nt: TGTGCCATCAGTGAGCCCGGGGCCGGGGAGCTGTTTTTT
cdr3_aa: CAISEPGAGELFF

v_call: TRBV21-1
clone_size: -
j_call: TRBJ1-5
d_call: -
cdr3_length: 19
cdr3_nt: TGTGCCAGCATCACCGCCCAGGGACAGGGATGGATGAGGCATCAGCCCCAGCATTTT
cdr3_aa: CASITAQGQGWMRHQPQHF

v_call: TRBV10-3
clone_size: -
j_call: TRBJ2-3
d_call: -
cdr3_length: 14
cdr3_nt: TGTGCCATCAGTGATGGCAGCGGCACAGATACGCAGTATTTT
cdr3_aa: CAISDGSGTDTQYF

v_call: TRBV14
clone_size: -
j_call: TRBJ2-1
d_call: TRBD2
cdr3_length: 15
cdr3_nt: TGTGCCAGCAGCCGACCGGGGGGGCGGGAGTATGAGCAGTTCTTC
cdr3_aa: CASSRPGGREYEQFF

v_call: TRBV20-1
clone_size: once
j_call: TRBJ1-4
d_call: -
cdr3_length: 11
cdr3_nt: TGCAGTGCTAGGACAGATGAAAAACTGTTTTTT
cdr3_aa: CSARTDEKLFF

v_call: TRBV2
clone_size: -
j_call: TRBJ1-1
d_call: -
cdr3_length: 14
cdr3_nt: TGTGCCAGCAGTGAAGAGATGGGGGGAACTGAAGCTTTCTTT
cdr3_aa: CASSEEMGGTEAFF

v_call: TRBV5-6
clone_size: once
j_call: TRBJ1-5
d_call: -
cdr3_length: 15
cdr3_nt: TGTGCCAGCAGCCAGGGACCGGGGGGCAATCAGCCCCAGCATTTT
cdr3_aa: CASSQGPGGNQPQHF

v_call: TRBV19
clone_size: -
j_call: TRBJ2-1
d_call: -
cdr3_length: 14
cdr3_nt: TGTGCCAGTAGTCTGGGGTCAGGGGCGTCGGAGCAGTTCTTC
cdr3_aa: CASSLGSGASEQFF

v_call: TRBV30
clone_size: -
j_call: TRBJ1-3
d_call: -
cdr3_length: 14
cdr3_nt: TGTGCCTGGAGTGCGGGATCCTCTGGAAACACCATATATTTT
cdr3_aa: CAWSAGSSGNTIYF

v_call: TRBV2
clone_size: -
j_call: TRBJ1-6
d_call: -
cdr3_length: 15
cdr3_nt: TGTGCCAGCAGTGAAGAGGGCTCCTATAATTCACCCCTCCACTTT
cdr3_aa: CASSEEGSYNSPLHF

v_call: TRBV5-1
clone_size: -
j_call: TRBJ1-3
d_call: -
cdr3_length: 13
cdr3_nt: TGCGCCAGCAGCCTCGGGATTGGAAACACCATATATTTT
cdr3_aa: CASSLGIGNTIYF

v_call: TRBV4-1
clone_size: -
j_call: TRBJ1-5
d_call: -
cdr3_length: 18
cdr3_nt: TGCGCCAGCAGCCAGTACCTGGGGGCCGTGGTTGGCAATCAGCCCCAGCATTTT
cdr3_aa: CASSQYLGAVVGNQPQHF

v_call: TRBV7-2
clone_size: -
j_call: TRBJ1-2
d_call: -
cdr3_length: 14
cdr3_nt: TGTGCCAGCAGCGGCCGAACACGGGGCTATGGCTACACCTTC
cdr3_aa: CASSGRTRGYGYTF

v_call: TRBV6-5
clone_size: -
j_call: TRBJ1-2
d_call: -
cdr3_length: 14
cdr3_nt: TGTGCCAGCAGTTACTCGCAAAGGGGATATGGCTACACCTTC
cdr3_aa: CASSYSQRGYGYTF

v_call: TRBV29-1
clone_size: -
j_call: TRBJ2-1
d_call: TRBD1
cdr3_length: 13
cdr3_nt: TGCAGCGTAGGACAGGGGGTGAGAGATGAGCAGTTCTTC
cdr3_aa: CSVGQGVRDEQFF

v_call: TRBV19
clone_size: -
j_call: TRBJ1-5
d_call: TRBD1
cdr3_length: 14
cdr3_nt: TGTGCCAGTGATCAGGGGGTTGCCAATCAGCCCCAGCATTTT
cdr3_aa: CASDQGVANQPQHF

v_call: TRBV7-2
clone_size: once
j_call: TRBJ2-1
d_call: -
cdr3_length: 18
cdr3_nt: TGTGCCAGCAGCGCCCCCGGCCTAGTGGCCCATTCCTACAATGAGCAGTTCTTC
cdr3_aa: CASSAPGLVAHSYNEQFF

v_call: TRBV5-4
clone_size: -
j_call: TRBJ1-6
d_call: -
cdr3_length: 16
cdr3_nt: TGTGCCAGCAGCGATGGCACGAGCTCCTATAATTCACCCCTCCACTTT
cdr3_aa: CASSDGTSSYNSPLHF

v_call: TRBV5-5
clone_size: -
j_call: TRBJ2-7
d_call: -
cdr3_length: 15
cdr3_nt: TGTGCCAGCAGCTTGATTGGGGCCCCCTCCTACGAGCAGTACTTC
cdr3_aa: CASSLIGAPSYEQYF

v_call: TRBV6-5
clone_size: -
j_call: TRBJ1-2
d_call: -
cdr3_length: 11
cdr3_nt: TGTGCCAGCCTACACGTCTATGGCTACACCTTC
cdr3_aa: CASLHVYGYTF

v_call: TRBV4-1
clone_size: -
j_call: TRBJ2-7
d_call: TRBD1
cdr3_length: 14
cdr3_nt: TGCGCCAGCAGAGACCAGGACAGGGGGTCCGAGCAGTACTTC
cdr3_aa: CASRDQDRGSEQYF

v_call: TRBV7-6
clone_size: -
j_call: TRBJ2-1
d_call: TRBD1
cdr3_length: 16
cdr3_nt: TGTGCCAGCAGCCCTACAGGGGGCGCGGGTTACAATGAGCAGTTCTTC
cdr3_aa: CASSPTGGAGYNEQFF

v_call: TRBV11-2
clone_size: -
j_call: TRBJ1-1
d_call: -
cdr3_length: 14
cdr3_nt: TGTGCCAGCAGCTTCACACAGGGTAACACTGAAGCTTTCTTT
cdr3_aa: CASSFTQGNTEAFF

v_call: TRBV29-1
clone_size: -
j_call: TRBJ1-1
d_call: -
cdr3_length: 10
cdr3_nt: TGCAGCGTTCAGGGACATAAAGCTTTCTTT
cdr3_aa: CSVQGHKAFF

v_call: TRBV14
clone_size: once
j_call: TRBJ2-6
d_call: -
cdr3_length: 17
cdr3_nt: TGTGCCAGCAGCCGGGTCGTGACAGGATGGGGGGCCAACGTCCTGACTTTC
cdr3_aa: CASSRVVTGWGANVLTF

v_call: TRBV7-2
clone_size: once
j_call: TRBJ1-2
d_call: -
cdr3_length: 13
cdr3_nt: TGTGCCAGCAGCACCGACGGGATTAATGGCTACACCTTC
cdr3_aa: CASSTDGINGYTF

v_call: TRBV7-2
clone_size: -
j_call: TRBJ2-3
d_call: -
cdr3_length: 14
cdr3_nt: TGTGCCAGCAGCTCCAGCCTGGACACAGATACGCAGTATTTT
cdr3_aa: CASSSSLDTDTQYF

v_call: TRBV5-4
clone_size: -
j_call: TRBJ1-2
d_call: -
cdr3_length: 13
cdr3_nt: TGTGCCAGCAGCCTCCGGGGGAACTATGGCTACACCTTC
cdr3_aa: CASSLRGNYGYTF

v_call: TRBV10-3
clone_size: once
j_call: TRBJ2-7
d_call: -
cdr3_length: 15
cdr3_nt: TGTGCCATCAGTGAGCGTCTAGCAAACTCCTACGAGCAGTACTTC
cdr3_aa: CAISERLANSYEQYF

v_call: TRBV5-8
clone_size: -
j_call: TRBJ1-5
d_call: TRBD1
cdr3_length: 15
cdr3_nt: TGTGCCAGCAGCGGACAGGGGATTGGCAATCAGCCCCAGCATTTT
cdr3_aa: CASSGQGIGNQPQHF

v_call: TRBV3-1/TRBV3-2
clone_size: -
j_call: TRBJ2-3
d_call: TRBD2
cdr3_length: 21
cdr3_nt: TGTGCCAGCAGCTCAAGTACCATCCGGCCCGGGACTAGCGGGGCCACAGATACGCAGTATTTT
cdr3_aa: CASSSSTIRPGTSGATDTQYF

v_call: TRBV7-9
clone_size: -
j_call: TRBJ1-5
d_call: TRBD1
cdr3_length: 12
cdr3_nt: TGTGCCAGCAGCCCGGGACAGGGAGTGATACATTTT
cdr3_aa: CASSPGQGVIHF

v_call: TRBV30
clone_size: -
j_call: TRBJ1-5
d_call: -
cdr3_length: 13
cdr3_nt: TGTGCCTGGAGTGTACAGTACAATCAGCCCCAGCATTTT
cdr3_aa: CAWSVQYNQPQHF

v_call: TRBV19
clone_size: -
j_call: TRBJ1-6
d_call: -
cdr3_length: 14
cdr3_nt: TGTGCCAGTAGGGACTACTCCTATAATTCACCCCTCCACTTT
cdr3_aa: CASRDYSYNSPLHF

v_call: TRBV5-1
clone_size: -
j_call: TRBJ2-1
d_call: -
cdr3_length: 13
cdr3_nt: TGCGCCAGCAGCCCGGGGCAGGGGCTGGGGCAGTTCTTC
cdr3_aa: CASSPGQGLGQFF

v_call: TRBV7-2
clone_size: -
j_call: TRBJ2-1
d_call: -
cdr3_length: 13
cdr3_nt: TGTGCCAGCAGCTTTACGCCTGGCGCGTTCCCGTTCTTC
cdr3_aa: CASSFTPGAFPFF

v_call: TRBV18
clone_size: -
j_call: TRBJ1-2
d_call: TRBD1
cdr3_length: 15
cdr3_nt: TGTGCCAGCTCACCCCAGTCGAGTCTAGGGGGCGGCTACACCTTC
cdr3_aa: CASSPQSSLGGGYTF